Listed below are T cell receptor beta chains from one sample, sequenced in a study of OX40 agonist ivuxolimab in advanced cancers. Here immunoSEQ multiplex PCR was the method, and the copy in TCRdb shows in-frame clones only, minus some. The sample has more than 65,000 clones; approximately 80% are singletons. Sequencing was performed on CD4+ or CD8+ T cells sorted from blood, taken in a trial of the OX40 agonist ivuxolimab. The source is an adult with an advanced solid tumor such as melanoma, head and neck, liver or kidney cancer. Both conserved end residues are part of each CDR3. A D gene is named only where the DNA matches it firmly. The size entry is marked missing in some rows and otherwise reads once, few, many or a size class.

J,length,size,D,V,DNA,CDR3
TRBJ2-5,14,once,.,TRBV7-8,TGTGCCAGCAGGTGGCGCGGGTCCCGAGAGACCCAGTACTTC,CASRWRGSRETQYF
TRBJ2-7,13,.,.,TRBV15,TGTGCCACCAGCAGAGATTCACGGATGCGGCGGTACTTC,CATSRDSRMRRYF
TRBJ2-1,14,.,TRBD1,TRBV6-5,TGTGCCACCACTACACGACAGGGAAGGGATGAGCAGTTCTTC,CATTTRQGRDEQFF
TRBJ2-4,18,.,.,TRBV28,TGTGCCAGCAGTCCGCCCGGCAAAGGGGCATCGGCCAAAAACATTCAGTACTTC,CASSPPGKGASAKNIQYF
TRBJ2-7,11,.,.,TRBV28,TGTGCCTCTGGGGTCTCCTACGAGCAGTACTTC,CASGVSYEQYF
TRBJ2-1,17,.,TRBD2,TRBV9,TGTGCCAGCAGCGTAGTTGGGGGGACTAGCGGAAACAATGAGCAGTTCTTC,CASSVVGGTSGNNEQFF
TRBJ1-5,15,.,TRBD1,TRBV28,TGTGCCAGCAGTTTCCCGGGACAGAGGGGTCAGCCCCAGCATTTT,CASSFPGQRGQPQHF
TRBJ2-3,14,.,TRBD2,TRBV19,TGTGCCAGTAGTCAAGCGGGAGTCGGAGATACGCAGTATTTT,CASSQAGVGDTQYF
TRBJ2-7,14,.,TRBD1,TRBV7-9,TGTGCCAGCAGCCCAGGACAGGGGCCCTACGAGCAGTACTTC,CASSPGQGPYEQYF
TRBJ2-4,17,.,.,TRBV27,TGTGCCAGCAGTTTTAGGGGGGCAAGTAGGGACAAAAACATTCAGTACTTC,CASSFRGASRDKNIQYF
TRBJ2-1,16,.,TRBD2,TRBV10-3,TGTGCCATCAGTGAGTCACCAGCGGGACCATACAATGAGCAGTTCTTC,CAISESPAGPYNEQFF
TRBJ2-2,18,once,TRBD1,TRBV7-9,TGTGCCAGCCGGGATACGGACAGGATCAGGAACGGGGCCGGGGAGCTGTTTTTT,CASRDTDRIRNGAGELFF